One sample yielded the 29 T cell receptor beta chains listed below, sequenced in a study of blood T cells in healthy people across ages. Primed by a sample-barcoded 5' primer and a J-beta primer mix, a second PCR proceeded for 7 to 11 cycles. TCRdb fed the 5' RACE reads into MiXCR, producing one record per CDR3 protein. This table holds around 600,000 distinct CDR3 sequences, around 50% found once. The sample consisted of blood. These receptors all stem from a man older than 75 in good health.

A single count supports this clonotype. The rearrangement uses TRBV2 and TRBJ1-5; D perhaps matches TRBD1 (6 bases). The V end was cut by 6 bases, the J end by 5 bases, with 11 bases between. There are 13 residues in the CDR3. Germline CDR1 SNHLY, CDR2 FYNNEI. As DNA, the CDR3 is TGTGCCAGCAGCCAGGGGCTCGATCAGCCCCAGCATTTT. Amino acid sequence: CASSQGLDQPQHF.

This clonotype was seen a few times. CDR3 region: CASSHPTGGGEKLFF. In DNA, the CDR3 is TGTGCCAGCAGCCACCCGACAGGGGGCGGTGAAAAACTGTTTTTT. J is TRBJ1-4 and V is TRBV4-2; 10 nucleotides match TRBD1. Trimming took 3 bases from V and 7 from J; bases not matched to a gene: 5. Germline CDR1 reads LGHNA; CDR2 reads YNFKEQ. The CDR3 contains 15 residues.

The chain employs TRBV20-1 and TRBJ2-2; D ambiguous. V shed 5 bases and J shed 2 bases, with 18 bases lying between them. The germline gives CDR1 DFQATT, CDR2 SNEGSKA (reference sequence). CDR3 size: 16 residues. Here the CDR3 DNA reads TGCAGTGCTCCCCAGGCGACTCCGGAAAACACCGGGGAGCTGTTTTTT. It is translated as CSAPQATPENTGELFF.

V gene TRBV6-6 combines with J gene TRBJ2-5, with D perhaps TRBD1 (5 bases). The germline V gene has CDR1 MNHNY and CDR2 SVGAGI (reference sequence). Trimming pared 6 bases from V and 11 bases from J, leaving 25 bases between. The CDR3 runs 15 residues. CDR3 amino acids: CASRPAGFVFNEQYF. CDR3 nucleotides: TGTGCCAGCAGACCGGCAGGGTTCGTATTCAATGAGCAGTACTTC.

This clonotype appeared a few times. The chain couples TRBV13 to TRBJ2-1; D not certain. The CDR3 loop spans 14 amino acids. CDR1 is PRHDT and CDR2 is FYEKMQ in the germline V gene (reference sequence). Trimming stripped 0 bases from V and 3 bases from J, with 6 bases between. The DNA for the CDR3 is TGTGCCAGCAGCTTAGGCGTCCTCTACAATGAGCAGTTCTTC. Translated, it gives CASSLGVLYNEQFF.

The rearrangement joins TRBV5-5 to TRBJ2-1; 11 bases line up with TRBD1. With 2 bases clipped from V and 6 bases from J, the junction kept 4 bases outside the gene matches. Germline CDR1 SGHKS, CDR2 YYEKEE (reference sequence). The CDR3 contains 15 residues. CDR3 nucleotides: TGTGCCAGCAGCTTAGGACAGGGGGCTTTCAATGAGCAGTTCTTC. Amino acid sequence: CASSLGQGAFNEQFF.

J is TRBJ1-2 and V is TRBV7-2, with a tentative D call TRBD1 (5 bases). This CDR3 has 15 residues. Germline V gene data show CDR1 as SGHTA and CDR2 as FQGNSA. V gave up 1 base and J gave up 4 bases, with 13 bases separating them. The CDR3 region is CASSLVAGPVYGYTF. The CDR3 bases are TGTGCCAGCAGCTTAGTTGCGGGGCCGGTCTATGGCTACACCTTC.

The chain has TRBV7-2 and TRBJ2-7; 10 nucleotides agree with TRBD1. The CDR3 sequence is 13 residues long. Germline CDR1 and CDR2: SGHTA and FQGNSA. The trim removed 8 bases at V and 3 bases at J, leaving 4 bases unmatched. CDR3 in amino acids: CASFRDRGYEQYF. The CDR3 DNA sequence: TGTGCCAGCTTTAGGGACAGGGGCTACGAGCAGTACTTC.

This clonotype came up many times. The gene calls are TRBV7-9 and TRBJ1-1; the D gene is possibly TRBD1 (5 bases). CDR3 length equals 13 residues. V was pared by 7 bases and J by 3 bases, with 12 bases between. Germline V gives CDR1 SEHNR, CDR2 FQNEAQ (reference sequence). As DNA, the CDR3 is TGTGCCAGCATCGAGGGGACTTACACTGAAGCTTTCTTT. Its protein product is CASIEGTYTEAFF.

The chain recombines TRBV30 with TRBJ1-2; D is perhaps TRBD1 (5 bases). The CDR3 has 13 amino acids. CDR1 GTSNPN and CDR2 SVGIG come from the germline V gene (reference sequence). The germline V and J ends were trimmed by 8 bases and 7 bases, with 20 bases remaining between them. CDR3 amino acids: CAGSWTVGGGYTF. CDR3 in DNA: TGTGCCGGATCCTGGACCGTCGGGGGTGGCTACACCTTC.

The genes are TRBV5-1 and TRBJ2-1; tentative D call: TRBD1 (5 bases). The CDR3 contains 14 residues. V lost 5 bases and J 7 bases, leaving 16 bases between the germline ends. Looked up from germline, CDR1 is SGHRS and CDR2 is YFSETQ. The CDR3 region is CASSSQGMENEQFF. CDR3 DNA: TGCGCCAGCAGTTCCCAGGGTATGGAAAATGAGCAGTTCTTC.

Comments on this clonotype: A much larger clone is a single base away; this may be a read error. The rearrangement uses TRBV6-6 and TRBJ1-2; no clear D. The CDR3 length is 14 residues. CDR1 is MNHNY, CDR2 SVGAGI, per germline (reference sequence). The CDR3 DNA follows: TGTGCCGGCAGTTACGGCGAACTACTCTATGGCTACACCTTC. Translation: CAGSYGELLYGYTF.

This clonotype turned up a few times. This chain links TRBV7-2 with TRBJ1-4; perhaps TRBD1 as D (5 bases). With 5 bases removed from V and 8 bases from J, the gap between germline ends came to 18 bases. Germline loops: CDR1 SGHTA, CDR2 FQGNSA. This CDR3 is built from 15 residues. Here the CDR3 reads CASSAIAGAEEKLFF. Here the CDR3 DNA reads TGTGCCAGCAGCGCTATTGCCGGGGCGGAGGAAAAACTGTTTTTT.

This clonotype was detected ten times or more. The V call is TRBV6-5, the J call TRBJ1-1; D perhaps matches TRBD1 (5 bases). The length of the CDR3 is 12 residues. Trimming removed 7 bases from V and 1 base from J, with 7 bases in between. Germline V gene data show CDR1 as MNHEY and CDR2 as SVGAGI. The CDR3 protein is CASNTGNTEAFF. In DNA form, the CDR3 reads TGTGCCAGCAATACAGGGAACACTGAAGCTTTCTTT.

For this clonotype: Relative to the germline gene, one junction end is altered; a read error may explain this. The chain uses TRBV6-6 and TRBJ1-6; weak D call: TRBD1 (6 bases). The germline gives CDR1 MNHNY, CDR2 SVGAGI (reference sequence). This CDR3 comprises 17 residues. The CDR3 loop reads CASSRRDIGSYNPPLHF. The DNA of the CDR3 is TGTGCCAGCAGTCGCCGGGACATAGGATCCTATAATCCACCCCTCCACTTT.

This clonotype was counted many times. The gene calls are TRBV6-6 and TRBJ2-2, with 7 bases identical to TRBD1. Trimming at V came to 7 bases and at J to 5 bases, leaving 10 bases not matched to a gene. Germline CDR1 MNHNY, CDR2 SVGAGI (reference sequence). The length of the CDR3 is 15 residues. The CDR3: CASTRDRARTGELFF. In DNA form, the CDR3 reads TGTGCCAGCACCCGAGACAGGGCAAGGACCGGGGAGCTGTTTTTT.

With respect to this clonotype: A junction boundary mismatches the germline segment, possibly from a read error. The chain carries TRBV6-5 and TRBJ2-5, with TRBD2 identical over 10 bases. Germline assignment: CDR1 MNHEY and CDR2 SVGAGI. This CDR3 has 19 amino acids. The CDR3 nucleotides read TGTGCCGGCAGTTACTCGAGAAGCGGGGGGGATCGGCAACGTGAGACCCAGTACTTC. Encoded protein: CAGSYSRSGGDRQRETQYF.

The chain has TRBV7-9 and TRBJ2-3; perhaps TRBD2 as D (6 bases). In germline, CDR1 is SEHNR, CDR2 FQNEAQ (reference sequence). Trimming took off 3 bases at V and 4 bases at J, with 11 bases between the two ends. The CDR3 spans 14 residues. DNA of the CDR3: TGTGCCAGCAGCTTTTCCGGGGGATCAGATACGCAGTATTTT. Encoded protein: CASSFSGGSDTQYF.

In its sample, this clonotype was seen a few times. The chain recombines TRBV5-1 with TRBJ2-2, with D uncertain. The germline CDR1 and CDR2 sequences are SGHRS and YFSETQ. Trimming cost V 1 base and J 2 bases, with 12 bases left between them. The CDR3 consists of 16 residues. CDR3 nucleotide sequence: TGCGCCAGCAGCTTGATACCAGGAGAAAACACCGGGGAGCTGTTTTTT. Translated, it gives CASSLIPGENTGELFF.

This chain connects TRBV12-3 or TRBV12-4 to TRBJ2-7, with D perhaps TRBD1 (6 bases). V was trimmed by 5 bases and J by 0 bases, leaving 14 bases between them. This CDR3 region has 15 residues. CDR3 nucleotide sequence: TGTGCCAGCAGTCGTGACAGGCCCGACTCCTACGAGCAGTACTTC. Its protein product is CASSRDRPDSYEQYF.

The chain carries TRBV20-1 and TRBJ1-1; D is perhaps TRBD1 (6 bases). Germline assignment: CDR1 DFQATT and CDR2 SNEGSKA (reference sequence). The CDR3 is 13 amino acids. V lost 4 bases, J lost 3 bases, and 12 bases lay in between. CDR3 sequence: CSANRDPDTEAFF. DNA for the CDR3: TGCAGTGCTAACAGGGATCCGGACACTGAAGCTTTCTTT.

The chain recombines TRBV29-1 with TRBJ2-1, with 11 bases that match TRBD1. V lost 7 bases and J lost 4; bases outside the gene matches: 9. This CDR3 comprises 15 residues. Germline V gene data show CDR1 as SQVTM and CDR2 as ANQGSEA. The CDR3 DNA is TGCAGCGCCCAAAAAGGGACAGGGGGGTACAATGAGCAGTTCTTC. Amino acid sequence: CSAQKGTGGYNEQFF.

The CDR3 reads CASSFFQGTSTDTQYF. The CDR3 DNA is TGCGCCAGCAGCTTCTTCCAGGGGACCAGCACAGATACGCAGTATTTT. The rearrangement links TRBV5-1 to TRBJ2-3; D is possibly TRBD1 (6 bases). Germline V lookup: CDR1 SGHRS, CDR2 YFSETQ. V was pared by 2 bases and J by 0 bases, with 13 bases between. The CDR3 is 16 residues long.

This clonotype was seen just once. The junction departs from the called germline gene at one end, perhaps through a read error. This chain connects TRBV9 to TRBJ2-1; 7 bases are shared with TRBD2. This CDR3 is 16 amino acids long. Germline V gene data show CDR1 as SGDLS and CDR2 as YYNGEE. This CDR3 reads CASSVATVAGQNERFF. The CDR3 nucleotides are TGTGCCAGCAGCGTAGCAACCGTAGCGGGCCAAAATGAGCGGTTCTTC.

A few counts support this clonotype. The J gene is TRBJ2-3, the V gene TRBV7-9, with D hard to call. V lost 7 bases, J lost 7 bases, and 12 bases lay in between. Germline loops: CDR1 SEHNR, CDR2 FQNEAQ (reference sequence). CDR3 length equals 12 residues. CDR3 in DNA: TGTGCCAGCATCCCACAGCGCCATACGCAGTATTTT. Protein: CASIPQRHTQYF.

About this clonotype itself: It is unclear where the CDR3 begins or ends on the DNA, so no DNA is shown, and the CDR3 is as TCRdb lists it. The chain links TRBV7-8 to TRBJ2-5; the table calls TRBD1, which could not be checked here. Germline CDR1 is SGHVS and CDR2 is FQNEAQ. A total of 22 residues make up the CDR3, ends included. CDR3 loop: CASSLLGQGANGYTFGSGTQYF.

For this clonotype: Germline and junction disagree at one end, which may indicate a read error. This chain joins TRBV6-2 or TRBV6-3 and TRBJ2-7, with D unresolved. The CDR3 runs to 15 residues. CDR1 is MNHEY and CDR2 is SVGEGT in the germline V gene. DNA for the CDR3: TGTGCCAGCAGTAACTCCCGGGTGTCCCGCTACGAGCAGTACTTC. Protein sequence: CASSNSRVSRYEQYF.

This clonotype showed up just a few times. This chain joins TRBV5-1 and TRBJ2-1, with TRBD2 identical over 9 bases. The junction had 6 bases not matched to a gene; V was cut back by 1 base and J by 7 bases. Germline CDR1 is SGHRS and CDR2 is YFSETQ. The CDR3 runs 15 residues. For the CDR3, the DNA is TGCGCCAGCAGCTTGTTAGCGGGAGCGGAAAATGAGCAGTTCTTC. Residues: CASSLLAGAENEQFF.

V and J are TRBV7-2 and TRBJ1-4; D is perhaps TRBD1 (5 bases). Germline values: CDR1 SGHTA, CDR2 FQGNSA. V lost 7 bases and J 7 bases, leaving 19 bases between the germline ends. CDR3 length: 15 amino acids. This CDR3 reads CASTPGAGRLEKLFF. Written as DNA, the CDR3 is TGTGCCAGCACCCCTGGGGCGGGTAGGCTTGAAAAACTGTTTTTT.